This paragraph covers one T cell receptor (beta chain) sequence. Its antigen is unidentified. This entry belongs to a study of CD8+ T cells in alopecia areata. The study, taken as a whole, reports: Just one nonresponder means the tie between baseline CD8+ expansion and response stays uncertain. Normal skin's resident alphabeta T cells are sequenced alongside lesional scalp T cells.

Treatment given: oral pan-JAK inhibitor, 5-10 mg twice daily. RNA was extracted and reverse transcribed into cDNA as the sequencing template. Data came from immunoSEQ multiplex PCR; TCRdb stores just in-frame clones and leaves some out. The sample includes 95,000 to 110,000 clones, 84% of them seen just once. The clonotype originates from a human donor with alopecia areata. The sequenced sample was CD8+ T cells sorted from blood, obtained at week 24, from a patient treated with tofacitinib.

This chain's CDR3 is CASSQDGVKETQYF. CDR3 DNA: TGTGCCAGCAGCCAAGATGGGGTGAAAGAGACCCAGTACTTC. The chain couples TRBV14 to TRBJ2-5, with no clear D. The V end was cut by 0 bases, the J end by 3 bases, with 8 bases between. Germline CDR1 and CDR2: SGHDN and FVKESK. The CDR3 is 14 residues long.